The clone carrying this T cell receptor beta chain was seen at least ten times. The sample originates from a study of T cells after yellow fever vaccination. Overall study results and limits: Primary-vaccination clones mostly resurfaced post-booster (about 95% CD4, approximately 87% CD8).

Each CDR3 protein is one row after TCRdb ran MiXCR on the 5' RACE reads. The sample lists around 60,000 distinct CDR3 sequences, approximately 5.7% seen once, with roughly 28% in the top ten. V was pared by 1 base and J by 6 bases, with 5 bases of the junction left unmatched. The CDR3 spans 15 residues. Germline V lookup: CDR1 DFQATT, CDR2 SNEGSKA (reference sequence). The chain couples TRBV20-1 to TRBJ2-2; 10 nucleotides align to TRBD2. Here the sequenced sample was PBMCs, either bulk or a sorted T-cell subset (CD4+, CD8+, memory, or dextramer-sorted; not recorded which), taken on the day of the yellow fever booster vaccination. The clonotype was recovered from a man aged 18 to 30 who received the YFV17D yellow fever vaccine. CDR3 sequence: CSARAGTSVSGELFF. CDR3 bases: TGCAGTGCTAGAGCCGGGACTAGCGTTTCCGGGGAGCTGTTTTTT.